These 28 T cell receptor beta chains share one sample of origin, sequenced in a study of T cells after yellow fever vaccination. MiXCR, applied by TCRdb to the 5' RACE reads, yields one record per CDR3 protein. The repertoire holds a few hundred thousand distinct CDR3 sequences, with roughly a sixth as singletons. Specimen: PBMCs, collected around 5 days after the first yellow fever vaccination. These receptors all come from a man aged 18 to 30 who received the YFV17D yellow fever vaccine.

Only a few counts were recorded for this clonotype. This rearrangement joins TRBV9 to TRBJ1-4; 8 bases are shared with TRBD1. The germline V gene encodes CDR1 SGDLS and CDR2 YYNGEE. This CDR3 region has 15 residues. V dropped 0 bases and J dropped 4; count of bases not matched to a gene: 2. The CDR3 DNA reads as TGTGCCAGCAGCGTAGCAGGGGGCCTTAATGAAAAACTGTTTTTT. This sequence encodes CASSVAGGLNEKLFF.

The chain combines TRBV27 with TRBJ1-5; D might be TRBD1 (5 bases). This CDR3 region has 14 residues. V lost 2 bases, J lost 6 bases, and 11 bases lay in between. Germline lookup yields CDR1 MNHEY and CDR2 SMNVEV (reference sequence). The CDR3 nucleotides read TGTGCCAGCAGTTTAGGTAGGGGAGGTCAGCCCCAGCATTTT. This sequence encodes CASSLGRGGQPQHF.

The chain employs TRBV3-1 and TRBJ2-7, with D perhaps given as TRBD1 or TRBD2 (5 bases each). The germline V gene has CDR1 LGHDT and CDR2 YNNKEL (reference sequence). The CDR3 has 17 residues. Trimming pared 11 bases from V and 2 bases from J, leaving 28 bases between. This CDR3 reads CASSRTTTGTWPYEQYV. CDR3 sequence (DNA): TGTGCCTCCAGCCGAACCACAACCGGGACCTGGCCCTACGAGCAGTACGTC.

This chain connects TRBV12-3 or TRBV12-4 to TRBJ2-5; 9 nucleotides align to TRBD2. This CDR3 spans 16 amino acids. Trimming at V came to 6 bases and at J to 6 bases, leaving 14 bases not matched to a gene. The CDR3 here is CASSHGLAGIRKTQYF. In DNA, the CDR3 is TGTGCCAGCAGCCACGGGCTAGCGGGGATCAGGAAGACCCAGTACTTC.

This clonotype was seen a handful of times. The chain combines TRBV20-1 with TRBJ2-2; 11 bases map to TRBD2. This CDR3 contains 15 residues. V trimming: 1 base; J trimming: 4 bases; junction bases outside the gene matches: 2. Germline V gives CDR1 DFQATT, CDR2 SNEGSKA (reference sequence). The CDR3: CSARAGLAGTGELFF. The CDR3 nucleotides read TGCAGTGCTAGAGCTGGACTAGCGGGCACCGGGGAGCTGTTTTTT.

The chain carries TRBV5-1 and TRBJ1-5, with D perhaps matching TRBD1 (5 bases). Germline V gives CDR1 SGHRS, CDR2 YFSETQ. Trimming cost V 2 bases and J 9 bases, with 12 bases left between them. The CDR3 consists of 13 residues. CDR3 region: CASSFGTGGPQHF. The CDR3 nucleotides read TGCGCCAGCAGCTTCGGTACCGGGGGGCCCCAGCATTTT. Based on the CDR3 plus reference TRBV5-1 and TRBJ1-5, the full variable domain is KAGVTQTPRYLIKTRGQQVTLSCSPISGHRSVSWYQQTPGQGLQFLFEYFSETQRNKGNFPGRFSGRQFSNSRSEMNVSTLELGDSALYLCASSFGTGGPQHFGDGTRLSIL.

This clonotype has only a few counts. This chain joins TRBV20-1 and TRBJ1-1; 10 bases fit TRBD1. V was pared by 5 bases and J by 5 bases, with 5 bases of the junction left unmatched. This CDR3 has 13 residues. Germline CDR1 is DFQATT and CDR2 is SNEGSKA (reference sequence). DNA of the CDR3: TGCAGTGCTCAGACAGGGGGCTCGACTGAAGCTTTCTTT. This codes for CSAQTGGSTEAFF.

V usage is TRBV19 and J usage is TRBJ2-2, with a tentative D call TRBD2 (6 bases). Germline V gives CDR1 LNHDA, CDR2 SQIVND (reference sequence). The CDR3 length is 16 residues. Between the trimmed V and J ends, which lost 5 bases and 1 base, there was a span of 14 bases. As DNA, the CDR3 is TGTGCCAGTAGTCCCTCTAGCGACTTGAACACCGGGGAGCTGTTTTTT. It specifies CASSPSSDLNTGELFF.

The V gene is TRBV15, the J gene TRBJ2-5; 13 nucleotides match TRBD2. V dropped 8 bases and J dropped 1; count of bases not matched to a gene: 16. The CDR3 has 19 residues. Germline CDR1 is LNHNV and CDR2 is YYDKDF (reference sequence). CDR3 sequence: CATPNGTSGELGIQETQYF. The CDR3 DNA is TGTGCCACCCCGAACGGGACTAGCGGGGAATTAGGGATCCAAGAGACCCAGTACTTC.

The V and J genes are TRBV29-1 and TRBJ2-1, with unresolved D. V was trimmed by 4 bases and J by 3 bases, leaving 7 bases between them. Germline V gene sequence: CDR1 SQVTM, CDR2 ANQGSEA. The CDR3 length is 12 residues. CDR3 sequence (DNA): TGCAGCGTTGGGAGCTACTACAATGAGCAGTTCTTC. Its translation is CSVGSYYNEQFF.

This clonotype showed up many times. V is TRBV20-1 and J is TRBJ1-1, with 7 bases that match TRBD1. V was pared by 1 base and J by 1 base, with 3 bases of the junction left unmatched. Germline values: CDR1 DFQATT, CDR2 SNEGSKA (reference sequence). CDR3 length: 14 residues. Written as DNA, the CDR3 is TGCAGTGCTAGAGTAGGGGGCCCGAACACTGAAGCTTTCTTT. It is translated as CSARVGGPNTEAFF.

This clonotype turned up a few times. The rearrangement uses TRBV7-2 and TRBJ2-2; the match to TRBD2 covers 12 bases. The CDR3 length is 17 residues. Germline CDR1 and CDR2: SGHTA and FQGNSA. Germline trimming cut 1 base from V and 5 bases from J; bases unmatched to any gene: 5. As DNA, the CDR3 is TGTGCCAGCAGCTTAGGGCCGACTAGCGGGGGAACCGGGGAGCTGTTTTTT. As protein: CASSLGPTSGGTGELFF.

This clonotype occurred once. The chain recombines TRBV12-3 or TRBV12-4 with TRBJ1-3, with 9 bases that match TRBD1. Trimming cost V 5 bases and J 0 bases; bases outside gene matches: 2. The CDR3 covers 15 residues. CDR3 in DNA: TGTGCCAGCAGTAGGACAGGGGCCTCTGGAAACACCATATATTTT. Its translation: CASSRTGASGNTIYF.

Note on this clonotype: A read error may produce the germline difference seen at one junction end. The chain employs TRBV7-9 and TRBJ1-2, with D uncertain. This CDR3 has 14 residues. Germline CDR1 SEHNR, CDR2 FQNEAQ (reference sequence). CDR3 in DNA: TGTGCCAGCAGCTTTCGGGCGGATAACTATAGCTACACCTTC. It specifies CASSFRADNYSYTF. Full variable domain (missing parts from reference TRBV7-9 and TRBJ1-2): DTGVSQNPRHKITKRGQNVTFRCDPISEHNRLYWYRQTLGQGPEFLTYFQNEAQLEKSRLLSDRFSAERPKGSFSTLEIQRTEQGDSAMYLCASSFRADNYSYTFGSGTRLTVV.

This chain connects TRBV6-1 to TRBJ1-1; tentatively, D is TRBD1 (5 bases). Trimming removed 6 bases at V and 0 bases at J, with 14 bases between. The CDR3 has 15 amino acids. Germline-derived CDR1 and CDR2 are MNHNS and SASEGT. The chain's CDR3 is CASRGLTAVNTEAFF. DNA of the CDR3: TGTGCCAGCAGGGGACTGACAGCTGTGAACACTGAAGCTTTCTTT.

This clonotype showed up just a few times. V usage is TRBV25-1 and J usage is TRBJ1-6, with D tentatively TRBD1 (6 bases). Germline lookup yields CDR1 MGHDK and CDR2 SYGVNS. The CDR3 is 14 residues long. The V gene lost 8 bases and the J gene lost 3 bases, with 11 bases spanning the gap. The CDR3 region has the DNA TGTGCCAGCCAGGGGTTTGTCTATAATTCACCCCTCCACTTT. Its translation: CASQGFVYNSPLHF.

This clonotype turned up a few times. V is TRBV20-1 and J is TRBJ2-5; D is unclear. The germline gives CDR1 DFQATT, CDR2 SNEGSKA (reference sequence). This CDR3 is 14 amino acids long. The ends were cut back, 7 bases at V and 7 bases at J, with 22 bases in the middle. The CDR3 loop reads CSVVQRSRSVTQYF. The CDR3 region has the DNA TGCAGTGTTGTTCAACGGTCAAGATCGGTGACCCAGTACTTC.

This clonotype was observed many times. This chain joins TRBV7-9 and TRBJ2-1, with TRBD2 matching 9 bases. Germline V CDR1 and CDR2: SEHNR, FQNEAQ (reference sequence). After removal of 3 bases from V and 7 bases from J, the junction contained 4 bases not matched to a gene. The CDR3 spans 14 residues. The CDR3 reads CASSFAGGENEQFF. The CDR3 nucleotides read TGTGCCAGCAGCTTCGCGGGGGGGGAGAATGAGCAGTTCTTC.

This clonotype was seen a single time. V is TRBV6-1 and J is TRBJ2-2, with a weak D call TRBD1 (5 bases). CDR3 length: 15 amino acids. Trimming took 6 bases from V and 7 from J, leaving 18 bases between them. CDR1 and CDR2 (germline): MNHNS, SASEGT. The CDR3 region is CASRNDQGFSGELFF. In DNA, the CDR3 is TGTGCCAGCAGAAACGATCAGGGTTTTAGCGGGGAGCTGTTTTTT.

V gene TRBV28 combines with J gene TRBJ2-2; D gene unclear. CDR3 length: 14 amino acids. V shed 6 bases and J shed 3 bases, with 11 bases lying between them. CDR1 is MDHEN and CDR2 is SYDVKM in the germline V gene. The CDR3 loop reads CASRLEIYTGELFF. The CDR3 DNA is TGTGCCAGCAGACTTGAAATTTACACCGGGGAGCTGTTTTTT.

The genes are TRBV10-3 and TRBJ1-5, with no clear D. CDR1 ENHRY and CDR2 SYGVKD come from the germline V gene. The CDR3 runs to 14 residues. Between the trimmed V and J ends, which lost 5 bases and 2 bases, there was a span of 10 bases. CDR3 sequence reads: CAISPSPGNQPQHF. The DNA for the CDR3 is TGTGCCATCAGTCCATCCCCTGGCAATCAGCCCCAGCATTTT.

The rearrangement uses TRBV7-9 and TRBJ2-5; weak D call: TRBD2 (5 bases). CDR1 is SEHNR and CDR2 is FQNEAQ in the germline V gene (reference sequence). With 5 bases removed from V and 3 bases from J, the gap between germline ends came to 19 bases. The CDR3 has 16 amino acids. The CDR3 loop is CASSNYNTGIEETQYF. The CDR3 DNA reads as TGTGCCAGCAGCAACTATAATACCGGGATAGAAGAGACCCAGTACTTC.

The chain is built from TRBV7-9 and TRBJ2-7; a weak D match, TRBD2 (5 bases). CDR1 is SEHNR and CDR2 is FQNEAQ in the germline V gene (reference sequence). This CDR3 is 13 amino acids long. Trimming took off 10 bases at V and 6 bases at J, with 19 bases between the two ends. CDR3 bases: TGTGCCATCTCGAGGGTGGTCGGCGGCGAGCAGTACTTC. Translating it yields CAISRVVGGEQYF.

This clonotype has at least ten counts. CDR3 sequence (DNA): TGTGCCAGCAGCTTACAGGGGACAAATTCACCCCTCCACTTT. Translation gives CASSLQGTNSPLHF. The chain combines TRBV7-2 with TRBJ1-6; D is perhaps TRBD1 (6 bases). Germline assignment: CDR1 SGHTA and CDR2 FQGNSA. V lost 2 bases to trimming and J lost 7 bases, with 9 bases between them. CDR3 length equals 14 residues. The whole variable domain, remainder taken from reference TRBV7-2 and TRBJ1-6, is GAGVSQSPSNKVTEKGKDVELRCDPISGHTALYWYRQSLGQGLEFLIYFQGNSAPDKSGLPSDRFSAERTGGSVSTLTIQRTQQEDSAVYLCASSLQGTNSPLHFGNGTRLTVT.

V gene TRBV6-1 combines with J gene TRBJ2-3, with TRBD1 identical over 10 bases. With V trimmed by 7 bases and J by 5 bases, 3 bases remained unmatched. CDR3 length: 13 amino acids. Germline-derived CDR1 and CDR2 are MNHNS and SASEGT. CDR3 region: CASTGTGVDTQYF. The CDR3 DNA sequence: TGTGCCAGCACTGGGACAGGGGTAGATACGCAGTATTTT.

This clonotype was counted a few times. The V call is TRBV18, the J call TRBJ1-6; no clear D gene. The CDR3 loop spans 16 amino acids. Germline loops: CDR1 KGHSH, CDR2 LQKENI. V shed 2 bases and J shed 1 base, with 9 bases lying between them. The CDR3 reads CASSPTGRSYNSPLHF. The CDR3 DNA follows: TGTGCCAGCTCACCAACGGGAAGGTCCTATAATTCACCCCTCCACTTT.

This clonotype occurred a few times. The DNA of the CDR3 is TGCAGCGTTGAATCGGAGCAGGAGAGCTCCTACAATGAGCAGTTCTTC. Protein product: CSVESEQESSYNEQFF. The rearrangement uses TRBV29-1 and TRBJ2-1; D remains unclear. CDR1 and CDR2 from the germline V gene are SQVTM and ANQGSEA. V dropped 2 bases and J dropped 0 bases, with 14 bases sitting between them. This CDR3 is built from 16 residues.

This clonotype was found a few times. The rearrangement joins TRBV13 to TRBJ1-4; no reliable D call. CDR1 is PRHDT and CDR2 is FYEKMQ in the germline V gene (reference sequence). V lost 0 bases to trimming and J lost 10 bases, with 12 bases between them. This CDR3 spans 14 amino acids. DNA for the CDR3: TGTGCCAGCAGCTTAGGCCCATACGGCGGAAAACTGTTTTTT. Translation gives CASSLGPYGGKLFF.